What follows are 12 T cell receptor beta chains derived from one specimen sequenced in a study of T cells in Graves' hyperthyroidism and ophthalmopathy. Amplified regions were TCR beta CDR3 sequences from RNA transcripts. An initial round of RT-PCR targeting the TCR CDR3 relied on the HTBI primer set. TCRdb ran MiXCR on the multiplex PCR reads and lists one entry per CDR3 protein. The table shows hundreds of thousands of distinct CDR3 sequences, with under 15% occurring only once. The sequenced sample was blood. These receptors were collected from a woman aged 40 to 50 with Graves' ophthalmopathy.

V and J are TRBV30 and TRBJ1-6; D is unresolved. CDR3 size: 14 residues. Germline V gene data show CDR1 as GTSNPN and CDR2 as SVGIG (reference sequence). V lost 4 bases and J lost 8, with 15 bases in between. The CDR3 here is CAWTKTSSDSPLHF. CDR3 coding DNA: TGTGCCTGGACTAAAACGTCCAGCGATTCACCCCTCCACTTT.

This clonotype occurred many times. The chain recombines TRBV9 with TRBJ2-2, with D perhaps TRBD2 (6 bases). The V gene lost 0 bases and the J gene lost 3 bases, with 9 bases spanning the gap. In germline, CDR1 is SGDLS, CDR2 YYNGEE. The CDR3 spans 15 residues. The CDR3 DNA reads TGTGCCAGCAGCGTAGAGGACTATGACACCGGGGAGCTGTTTTTT. It yields the protein CASSVEDYDTGELFF. The complete variable domain, with remaining parts taken from reference TRBV9 and TRBJ2-2, reads DSGVTQTPKHLITATGQRVTLRCSPRSGDLSVYWYQQSLDQGLQFLIQYYNGEERAKGNILERFSAQQFPDLHSELNLSSLELGDSALYFCASSVEDYDTGELFFGEGSRLTVL.

The chain's CDR3 is CASSSQTGYDEQYF. CDR3 DNA: TGTGCCAGCAGCTCACAGACAGGGTACGACGAGCAGTACTTC. The gene calls are TRBV11-1 and TRBJ2-7, with 7 bases fitting TRBD1. This CDR3 has 14 residues. CDR1 SGHAT and CDR2 FQDESV come from the germline V gene (reference sequence). The ends lost 4 bases at V and 5 bases at J; junction bases unmatched: 8.

In this sample, this clonotype turned up a few times. The V call is TRBV6-1, the J call TRBJ2-7; D is unclear. Germline V lookup: CDR1 MNHNS, CDR2 SASEGT. V lost 0 bases and J 3 bases, leaving 12 bases between the germline ends. The CDR3 is made up of 15 amino acids. The CDR3 DNA sequence: TGTGCCAGCAGTGAAGCGCTGGGTGATAACTACGAGCAGTACTTC. It is translated as CASSEALGDNYEQYF.

The sample holds many counts of this clonotype. The chain couples TRBV5-1 to TRBJ2-5; 7 bases agree with TRBD2. Germline V gene sequence: CDR1 SGHRS, CDR2 YFSETQ. CDR3 length: 14 residues. V lost 4 bases, J lost 1 base, and 4 bases stayed unmatched. The CDR3 DNA follows: TGCGCCAGCAGCGAGACTAGCACCCAAGAGACCCAGTACTTC. This encodes CASSETSTQETQYF.

This clonotype was recorded at least ten times. V and J are TRBV7-8 and TRBJ2-7; TRBD2 might be the D (6 bases). The germline gives CDR1 SGHVS, CDR2 FQNEAQ. V lost 5 bases and J 0 bases, leaving 20 bases between the germline ends. The CDR3 has 17 amino acids. CDR3 nucleotides: TGTGCCAGCAGCGCCGACGTTTCTAGCGCCAGCTCCTACGAGCAGTACTTC. It yields the protein CASSADVSSASSYEQYF.

The J gene is TRBJ2-7, the V gene TRBV11-2; TRBD1 might be the D (5 bases). Germline V gives CDR1 SGHAT, CDR2 FQNNGV. The V gene lost 4 bases and the J gene lost 0 bases, with 13 bases spanning the gap. This CDR3 has 15 residues. The CDR3 region has the DNA TGTGCCAGCAGCTCCAGGGCGGCGAGCTCCTACGAGCAGTACTTC. Translation gives CASSSRAASSYEQYF.

This sequence joins TRBV28 and TRBJ2-5; maybe TRBD1 (5 bases). The CDR3 loop spans 13 amino acids. V lost 6 bases to trimming and J lost 5 bases, with 13 bases between them. The germline V gene has CDR1 MDHEN and CDR2 SYDVKM. For the CDR3, the DNA is TGTGCCAGCAGGGAAACAGGCGCGGAGACCCAGTACTTC. It encodes CASRETGAETQYF.

This clonotype was recorded at least ten times. The rearrangement joins TRBV12-3 or TRBV12-4 to TRBJ2-7; perhaps TRBD2 as D (5 bases). V lost 2 bases and J lost 0, with 11 bases in between. The CDR3 runs to 15 residues. This chain's CDR3 is CASSLSSGSSYEQYF. The CDR3 region has the DNA TGTGCCAGCAGTTTATCGAGCGGCTCCTCCTACGAGCAGTACTTC.

In the case of this clonotype: A much larger clone differs from this one at a single base, so this may be a read error. The rearrangement links TRBV6-1 to TRBJ2-5, with TRBD2 matching over 9 bases. V gave up 8 bases and J gave up 5 bases; unmatched junction bases: 12. This CDR3 spans 15 amino acids. Germline CDR1 and CDR2: MNHNS and SASEGT. The CDR3 nucleotides are TGTGCCAGCCGGAGGGCTAGCGGGATTGGGGAGACCCAGTACTTC. Translating gives CASRRASGIGETQYF.

This clonotype was seen more than once but under ten times. The rearrangement uses TRBV28 and TRBJ1-2; D might be TRBD1 (6 bases). This CDR3 region has 12 residues. Germline lookup yields CDR1 MDHEN and CDR2 SYDVKM. Trimming stripped 2 bases from V and 14 bases from J, with 15 bases between. CDR3 loop: CASSLIAGAGTF. Written as DNA, the CDR3 is TGTGCCAGCAGTTTAATAGCAGGGGCCGGGACCTTC.

This clonotype was detected ten times or more. The rearrangement uses TRBV6-2 or TRBV6-3 and TRBJ1-1, with TRBD1 identical over 8 bases. Germline CDR1 MNHEY, CDR2 SVGEGT. The junction had 8 bases not matched to a gene; V was cut back by 7 bases and J by 1 base. The CDR3 contains 15 residues. CDR3 loop: CASTDRGGANTEAFF. The CDR3, as DNA: TGTGCCAGCACCGACAGGGGAGGGGCGAACACTGAAGCTTTCTTT.